The clone carrying this TCR beta chain was detected ten times or more. The antigen is unknown. The sample originates from a study of Graves' ophthalmopathy and Graves' hyperthyroidism. Across the study: Ahead of any treatment, peripheral blood was obtained at the initial diagnosis. Findings and limits, study-wide: Ophthalmopathy cases were distinguished from stable hyperthyroidism by a 13-signature model, reaching about 85% sensitivity and around 81% specificity.

Germline loops: CDR1 SGHVS, CDR2 FNYEAQ. V lost 1 base and J lost 5, with 15 bases in between. This CDR3 has 16 amino acids. The sequenced template was RNA, covering the TCR beta CDR3 region. First-round RT-PCR employed HTBI primers, with a second-round multiplex PCR after it. TCRdb re-derived calls from the multiplex PCR reads in MiXCR, one entry per CDR3 protein. The table has 40,000 to 50,000 distinct CDR3 sequences, around half seen once; the top ten hold roughly a quarter. This sequence joins TRBV7-6 and TRBJ2-1; D possibly matches TRBD1 or TRBD2 (5 bases each). The origin of this receptor is an adult man with Graves' ophthalmopathy. Sequencing was done on a sample of peripheral blood. This CDR3 reads CASSLVPRGVDNEQFF. The CDR3 coding sequence is TGTGCCAGCAGCTTAGTTCCCCGGGGCGTCGACAATGAGCAGTTCTTC. Supplemented by reference TRBV7-6 and TRBJ2-1, the full variable domain reads GAGVSQSPRYKVTKRGQDVALRCDPISGHVSLYWYRQALGQGPEFLTYFNYEAQQDKSGLPNDRFSAERPEGSISTLTIQRTEQRDSAMYRCASSLVPRGVDNEQFFGPGTRLTVL.